The next 5 T cell receptor beta chains were all read from a single sample in a study of T cell responses to AZD1222 COVID-19 vaccine. Measured with immunoSEQ multiplex PCR; TCRdb has only the in-frame clones, and not every one. The sample lists some 120,000 clones, about 88% occurring once. This specimen consisted of peripheral blood, obtained on day 0 of MenACWY control vaccination. The receptors were sampled from an adult in good health.

The chain is built from TRBV5-6 and TRBJ1-2; maybe TRBD1 (5 bases). Looked up from germline, CDR1 is SGHDT and CDR2 is YYEEEE. The V end was cut by 4 bases, the J end by 4 bases, with 17 bases between. CDR3 length: 15 residues. The CDR3 DNA reads TGTGCCAGCAGCCGTGGGAGGGGAATTCCCTATGGCTACACCTTC. This codes for CASSRGRGIPYGYTF.

This clone appeared a few times. This chain connects TRBV6-5 to TRBJ2-7; D not certain. The CDR3 totals 11 residues. CDR1 is MNHEY, CDR2 SVGAGI, per germline. Trimming pared 7 bases from V and 2 bases from J, leaving 6 bases between. The CDR3 coding sequence is TGTGCCAGCACTGGCCCCTACGAGCAGTACTTC. Translating it yields CASTGPYEQYF.

The chain links TRBV14 to TRBJ1-2; 7 bases map to TRBD1. CDR3 length: 13 amino acids. Germline trimming cut 4 bases from V and 8 bases from J; bases unmatched to any gene: 7. In germline, CDR1 is SGHDN, CDR2 FVKESK. In DNA, the CDR3 is TGTGCCAGCAGCCCGCGACAGGGCGACGGCTACACCTTC. Its translation is CASSPRQGDGYTF.

The chain recombines TRBV28 with TRBJ1-6; D is undetermined. Trimming took off 7 bases at V and 5 bases at J, with 15 bases between the two ends. This CDR3 is 15 amino acids long. Germline CDR1 and CDR2: MDHEN and SYDVKM. This chain's CDR3 is CASTLGLGDNSPLHF. The CDR3 nucleotides read TGTGCCAGCACCTTGGGCCTTGGGGATAATTCACCCCTCCACTTT.

This clone is a singleton in its sample. The V gene is TRBV5-1, the J gene TRBJ1-2, with 7 positions matching TRBD1. After removal of 2 bases from V and 3 bases from J, the junction contained 4 bases not matched to a gene. Germline-derived CDR1 and CDR2 are SGHRS and YFSETQ. CDR3 length: 14 amino acids. The CDR3 loop is CASSFPGQDYGYTF. The DNA of the CDR3 is TGCGCCAGCAGCTTTCCTGGACAGGACTATGGCTACACCTTC.